Reported below is one TCR beta chain. The sample belongs to a study of cytomegalovirus exposure and HLA in healthy donors. PCR used 60 Vbeta primers and 13 Jbeta primers. The data were produced by immunoSEQ multiplex PCR, yet TCRdb's version contains in-frame clones alone and is incomplete. The sample consists of around 100,000 clones, roughly 80% of them appearing once. The junction had 4 bases not matched to a gene; V was cut back by 4 bases and J by 5 bases. CDR3 length equals 12 residues. Per germline, CDR1 SQVTM and CDR2 ANQGSEA. The material sequenced was PBMCs. The TCR was taken from a man aged 45-60 years in good health and CMV-seropositive. The chain employs TRBV29-1 and TRBJ2-5; 7 bases are shared with TRBD1. The CDR3 region is CSVVRRGETQYF. CDR3 DNA: TGCAGCGTTGTTCGCAGGGGGGAGACCCAGTACTTC.